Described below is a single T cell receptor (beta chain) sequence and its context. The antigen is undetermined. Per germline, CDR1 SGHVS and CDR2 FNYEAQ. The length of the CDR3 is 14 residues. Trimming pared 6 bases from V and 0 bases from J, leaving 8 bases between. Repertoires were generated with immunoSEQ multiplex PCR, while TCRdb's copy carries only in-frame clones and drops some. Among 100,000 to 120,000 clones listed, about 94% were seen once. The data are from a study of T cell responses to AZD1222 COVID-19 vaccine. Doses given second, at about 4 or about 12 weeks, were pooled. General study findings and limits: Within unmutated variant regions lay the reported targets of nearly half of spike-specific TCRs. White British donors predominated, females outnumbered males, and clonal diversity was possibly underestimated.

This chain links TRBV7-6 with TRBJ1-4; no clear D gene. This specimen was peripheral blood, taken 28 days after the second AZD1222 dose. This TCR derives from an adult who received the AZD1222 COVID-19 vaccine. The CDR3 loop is CASRNSATNEKLFF. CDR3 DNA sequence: TGTGCCAGCAGGAACAGCGCAACTAATGAAAAACTGTTTTTT.